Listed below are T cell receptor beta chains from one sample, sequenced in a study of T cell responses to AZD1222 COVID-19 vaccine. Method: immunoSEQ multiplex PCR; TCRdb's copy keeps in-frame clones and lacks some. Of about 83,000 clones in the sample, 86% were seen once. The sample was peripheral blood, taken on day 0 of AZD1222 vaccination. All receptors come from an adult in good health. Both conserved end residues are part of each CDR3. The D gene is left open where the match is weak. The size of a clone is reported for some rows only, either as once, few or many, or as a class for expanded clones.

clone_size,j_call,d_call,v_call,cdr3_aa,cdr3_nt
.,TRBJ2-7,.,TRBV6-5,CAGSGSSYEQYF,TGTGCCGGTTCCGGCTCATCCTACGAGCAGTACTTC
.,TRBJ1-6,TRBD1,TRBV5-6,CASSWDRQPYNSPLHF,TGTGCCAGCAGCTGGGACAGGCAACCCTATAATTCACCCCTCCACTTT
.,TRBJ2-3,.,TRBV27,CASSLITTSTDTQYF,TGTGCCAGCAGTTTGATCACGACTAGCACAGATACGCAGTATTTT
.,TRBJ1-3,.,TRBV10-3,CAISDSDGPSSGNTIYF,TGTGCCATCAGTGACTCGGACGGCCCCAGCTCTGGAAACACCATATATTTT
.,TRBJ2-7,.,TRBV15,CATSRGAIYSSEQYF,TGTGCCACCAGCAGAGGGGCTATATACTCGTCCGAGCAGTACTTC
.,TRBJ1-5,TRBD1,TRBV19,CASRGQGNQPQHF,TGTGCCAGTAGAGGACAGGGTAATCAGCCCCAGCATTTT
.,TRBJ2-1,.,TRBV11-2,CASSRYSFEQFF,TGTGCCAGCAGCCGTTACAGTTTCGAGCAGTTCTTC
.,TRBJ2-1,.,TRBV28,CASRVEGGGGEQFF,TGTGCCAGCAGGGTTGAGGGAGGGGGAGGTGAGCAGTTCTTC
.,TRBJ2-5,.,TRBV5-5,CASSLRPVTAQETQYF,TGTGCCAGCAGCCTACGGCCGGTTACAGCTCAAGAGACCCAGTACTTC
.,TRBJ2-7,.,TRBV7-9,CASSYVAVLSYEQYF,TGTGCCAGCAGCTACGTAGCGGTCCTCTCCTACGAGCAGTACTTC
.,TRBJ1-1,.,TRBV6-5,CASSYWAGTRNTEAFF,TGTGCCAGCAGTTACTGGGCAGGAACCCGGAACACTGAAGCTTTCTTT
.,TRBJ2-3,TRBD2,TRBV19,CASSIELYGGSRGDTQYF,TGTGCCAGTAGTATAGAGCTCTATGGCGGGAGTAGGGGAGATACGCAGTATTTT
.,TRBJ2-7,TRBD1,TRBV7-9,CASSLAGTGGEQYF,TGTGCCAGCAGCTTAGCCGGGACAGGGGGCGAGCAGTACTTC
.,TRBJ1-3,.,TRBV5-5,CASSLHRSSGNTIYF,TGTGCCAGCAGCTTGCATCGGTCCTCTGGAAACACCATATATTTT
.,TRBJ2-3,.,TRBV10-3,CAISGNTDTQYF,TGTGCCATCAGTGGTAACACAGATACGCAGTATTTT
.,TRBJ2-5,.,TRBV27,CASALLLQETQYF,TGTGCCAGCGCCTTACTCCTGCAAGAGACCCAGTACTTC
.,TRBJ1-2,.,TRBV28,CASISNYGYTF,TGTGCCAGCATTTCTAACTATGGCTACACCTTC
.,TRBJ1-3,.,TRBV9,CASSPRGISGNTIYF,TGTGCCAGCAGCCCAAGAGGGATCTCTGGAAACACCATATATTTT
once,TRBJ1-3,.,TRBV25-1,CASSSSRTGNTIYF,TGTGCCAGCAGTTCGTCCCGTACTGGAAACACCATATATTTT
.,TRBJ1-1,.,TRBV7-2,CASSLYGYRVDTEAFF,TGTGCCAGCAGCTTATATGGGTACCGGGTCGACACTGAAGCTTTCTTT